This is a list of T cell receptor beta chains from one sample in a study of blood T cell repertoires in COVID-19. The repertoire was sequenced with immunoSEQ multiplex PCR; TCRdb's copy has only in-frame clones and lacks some. The repertoire holds 71,000 or so clones, with about four fifths as singletons. Input material: peripheral blood. The source of these receptors is a man between 65 and 85 years old with acute or convalescent COVID-19. Each CDR3 is given with its conserved first and last residue. Fields, in order: J gene, clone size, V gene, D gene, CDR3 length, CDR3 DNA, CDR3 protein. A D gene is named only where the DNA matches it firmly. Expanded clones get a size class; other rows say once, few or many, or leave the size out.

TRBJ1-2	-	TRBV30	TRBD1	13	TGTGCCTGGAGGGGACAGGGGAACTATGGCTACACCTTC	CAWRGQGNYGYTF
TRBJ2-1	once	TRBV6-5	TRBD2	16	TGTGCCAGCAGTTACCCGGGACTAGCGGGAGGGCGAGAGCAGTTCTTC	CASSYPGLAGGREQFF
TRBJ1-2	-	TRBV4-3	-	16	TGCGCCAGCAGCCAAGATGGTAACAGGGATGACTATGGCTACACCTTC	CASSQDGNRDDYGYTF
TRBJ2-7	few	TRBV19	-	13	TGTGCCAGTAGTATTGCGCAGGGCTACGAGCAGTACTTC	CASSIAQGYEQYF
TRBJ2-1	-	TRBV12-5	-	13	TGTGCTAGTTCGTACCGCCGGTACAATGAGCAGTTCTTC	CASSYRRYNEQFF
TRBJ2-7	-	TRBV5-1	TRBD2	15	TGCGCCAGCAGCTTGGGCGGGAGCGCTGGGTACGAGCAGTACTTC	CASSLGGSAGYEQYF
TRBJ1-4	-	TRBV19	-	15	TGTGCCAGTAGTATCGGCAGGGGTCCTAATGAAAAACTGTTTTTT	CASSIGRGPNEKLFF
TRBJ2-5	-	TRBV9	-	15	TGTGCCAGCAGCGTAGCTGGCTCCACCCAAGAGACCCAGTACTTC	CASSVAGSTQETQYF
TRBJ2-7	-	TRBV28	TRBD1	13	TGTGCCAGCAGATGGACAGGGAACTACGAGCAGTACTTC	CASRWTGNYEQYF
TRBJ2-5	-	TRBV19	TRBD1	17	TGTGCCAGTAGTATCGGCACAGGGGGGAGAATGGGTGAGACCCAGTACTTC	CASSIGTGGRMGETQYF
TRBJ2-3	once	TRBV5-4	-	15	TGTGCCAGCAGCTTATCTACAGGGAGCACAGATACGCAGTATTTT	CASSLSTGSTDTQYF
TRBJ2-3	-	TRBV18	-	14	TGTGCCAGCTCCCCGGGACTCGACACAGATACGCAGTATTTT	CASSPGLDTDTQYF
TRBJ2-7	-	TRBV28	-	15	TGTGCCAGCAGTTCCCCGGTTGGACTTACCTACGAGCAGTACTTC	CASSSPVGLTYEQYF
TRBJ2-7	-	TRBV7-2	TRBD2	17	TGTGCCAGCAGTTTGGGGGGTGGGACTAGCGGCAGGCGGGAGCAGTACTTC	CASSLGGGTSGRREQYF